This T cell receptor beta chain was identified in a study of T cell responses to AZD1222 COVID-19 vaccine. The ends were cut back, 3 bases at V and 5 bases at J, with 7 bases in the middle. This CDR3 is 13 amino acids long. Sequencing used immunoSEQ multiplex PCR; TCRdb keeps in-frame clones, though not all of them. The sample has some 66,000 clones, more than 75% seen once. This TCR was sampled from an adult in good health. The chain carries TRBV23-1 and TRBJ2-2, with D hard to call. TRBV23-1 is identified as an open reading frame with a role that is uncertain. Material: peripheral blood, obtained on day 0 of AZD1222 vaccination. The CDR3 sequence: CASSHAFTGELFF. CDR3 in DNA: TGCGCCAGCAGTCACGCCTTTACCGGGGAGCTGTTTTTT.